This entry concerns a single T cell receptor beta chain. In the original processing: Reference gene primer amplification in the assay estimated nucleated cell counts. Clones were sequenced by immunoSEQ multiplex PCR, and TCRdb holds only the in-frame ones, with some missing. V and J calls and clone size are as listed in that table; D and trimming were resolved from the DNA. The table has roughly 130,000 clones, 87% seen once. Germline trimming cut 2 bases from V and 8 bases from J; bases unmatched to any gene: 4. The V gene's germline CDR1 is MNHEY and CDR2 SVGAGI. This CDR3 has 15 amino acids. This specimen belongs to a study of blood T cell repertoires in COVID-19.

Sample: peripheral blood. J is TRBJ1-6 and V is TRBV6-5, with TRBD1 identical over 9 bases. The receptor's source is a woman aged 60-70 years with acute or convalescent COVID-19. The CDR3 loop reads CASSYGGQGYSPLHF. DNA of the CDR3: TGTGCCAGCAGTTACGGAGGACAGGGGTATTCACCCCTCCACTTT.